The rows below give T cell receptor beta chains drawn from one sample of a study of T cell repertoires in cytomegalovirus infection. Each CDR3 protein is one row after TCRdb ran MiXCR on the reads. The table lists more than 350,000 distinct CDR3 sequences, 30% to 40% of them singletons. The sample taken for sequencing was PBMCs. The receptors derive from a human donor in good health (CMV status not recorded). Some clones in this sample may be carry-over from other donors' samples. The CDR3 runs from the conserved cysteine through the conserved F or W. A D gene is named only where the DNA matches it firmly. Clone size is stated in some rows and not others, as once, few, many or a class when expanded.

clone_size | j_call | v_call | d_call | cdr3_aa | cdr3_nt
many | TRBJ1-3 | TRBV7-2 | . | CASSKPGSSGNTIYF | TGTGCCAGCAGTAAACCCGGGAGCTCTGGAAACACCATATATTTT
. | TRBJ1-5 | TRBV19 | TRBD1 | CASSMSRTGYNQPQHF | TGTGCCAGTAGTATGAGCCGGACAGGGTACAATCAGCCCCAGCATTTT
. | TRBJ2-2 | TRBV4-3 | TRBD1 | CAGSQVPGQGFANTGELFF | TGCGCCGGCAGCCAAGTCCCGGGACAGGGCTTCGCGAACACCGGGGAGCTGTTTTTT
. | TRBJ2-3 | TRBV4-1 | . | CASSQEGETDTQYF | TGCGCCAGCAGCCAAGAGGGGGAGACAGATACGCAGTATTTT
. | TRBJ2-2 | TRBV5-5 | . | CASSLDRVPSGELFF | TGTGCCAGCAGCTTGGACAGGGTGCCGAGCGGGGAGCTGTTTTTT
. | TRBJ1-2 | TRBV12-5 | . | CASGSDRGLYGYTF | TGTGCTAGTGGTTCCGATCGGGGTCTTTATGGCTACACCTTC
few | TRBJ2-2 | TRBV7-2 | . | CASSHRGVNTGELFF | TGTGCCAGCAGTCACAGAGGGGTAAACACCGGGGAGCTGTTTTTT
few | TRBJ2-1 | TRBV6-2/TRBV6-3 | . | CASSYSNHEQFF | TGTGCCAGCAGTTACTCGAACCATGAGCAGTTCTTC
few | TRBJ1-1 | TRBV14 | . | CASSHRQDLNTEAFF | TGTGCCAGCAGCCACCGACAGGACTTGAACACTGAAGCTTTCTTT
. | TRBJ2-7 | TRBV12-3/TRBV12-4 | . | CASSLALNYEQYF | TGTGCCAGCAGTTTAGCACTAAACTACGAGCAGTACTTC
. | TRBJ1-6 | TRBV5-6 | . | CASSADRRYNSPLHF | TGTGCCAGCAGCGCAGACCGGCGCTATAATTCACCCCTCCACTTT
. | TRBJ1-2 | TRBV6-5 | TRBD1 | CASSLDRARVDTF | TGTGCCAGCAGTCTTGACAGGGCAAGGGTCGACACCTTC
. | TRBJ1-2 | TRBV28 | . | CASSPLIRTYGYTF | TGTGCCAGCAGTCCTCTCATTAGGACCTATGGCTACACCTTC
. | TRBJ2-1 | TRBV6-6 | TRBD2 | CASSLRTSGEEQFF | TGTGCCAGCAGCCTCCGGACTAGCGGGGAGGAGCAGTTCTTC
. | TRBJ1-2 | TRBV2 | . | CASSGTPIYGYTF | TGTGCCAGCAGTGGGACACCGATCTATGGCTACACCTTC
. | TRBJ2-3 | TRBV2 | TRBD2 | CASRGTSGGYDTQYF | TGTGCCAGCAGGGGGACTAGCGGGGGGTATGATACGCAGTATTTT
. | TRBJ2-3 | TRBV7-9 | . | CASSLTNTDTQYF | TGTGCCAGCAGCCTAACCAACACAGATACGCAGTATTTT
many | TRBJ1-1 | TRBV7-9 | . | CASIIQICVQSNTEAFF | TGTGCCAGCATCATACAAATCTGTGTGCAGTCGAACACTGAAGCTTTCTTT
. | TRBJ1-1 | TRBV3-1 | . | CASSTLIGTEAFF | TGTGCCAGCAGCACGCTTATCGGCACTGAAGCTTTCTTT
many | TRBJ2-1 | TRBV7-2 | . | CASTLNVGAGRIF | TGTGCCAGCACCCTGAACGTGGGGGCCGGTCGAATCTTC
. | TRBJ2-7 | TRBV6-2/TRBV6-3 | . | CASTGSVVEQYF | TGTGCCAGCACCGGCAGTGTTGTCGAGCAGTACTTC
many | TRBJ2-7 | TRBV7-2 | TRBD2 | CASSLNRDYDSYEQYF | TGTGCCAGCAGCTTAAATAGGGACTACGACTCCTACGAGCAGTACTTC
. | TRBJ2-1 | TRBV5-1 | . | CASSAGLAQTEQFF | TGCGCCAGCAGCGCGGGACTCGCCCAGACTGAGCAGTTCTTC
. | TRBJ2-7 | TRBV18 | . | CASSLGRPNYEQYF | TGTGCCAGCTCACTGGGGAGACCCAACTACGAGCAGTACTTC
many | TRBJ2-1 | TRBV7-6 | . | CASSLGGRDEQFF | TGTGCCAGCAGCTTAGGGGGTAGGGATGAGCAGTTCTTC
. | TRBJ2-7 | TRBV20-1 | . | CSARDFRGGADEQYF | TGCAGTGCTAGAGACTTCAGGGGTGGTGCTGACGAGCAGTACTTC
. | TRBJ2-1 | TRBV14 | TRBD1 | CASSQDTGTVYNEQFF | TGTGCCAGCAGCCAAGACACCGGGACAGTATACAATGAGCAGTTCTTC
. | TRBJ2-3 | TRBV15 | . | CATSTRDTTDTQYF | TGTGCCACCAGCACACGAGACACCACAGATACGCAGTATTTT
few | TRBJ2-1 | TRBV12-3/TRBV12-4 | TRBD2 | CASSTPGRGAGYNEQFF | TGTGCCAGCAGCACTCCGGGGCGGGGGGCCGGGTACAATGAGCAGTTCTTC
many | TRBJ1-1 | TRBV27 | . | CASCPLGWSEAFF | TGTGCCAGCTGCCCCCTGGGGTGGTCTGAAGCTTTCTTT
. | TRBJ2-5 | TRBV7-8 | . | CASSLFEQLLETQYF | TGTGCCAGCAGCTTATTCGAACAATTACTAGAGACCCAGTACTTC
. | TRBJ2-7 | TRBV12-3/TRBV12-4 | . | CASSLQLYEQYF | TGTGCCAGCAGTTTACAGTTGTACGAGCAGTACTTC
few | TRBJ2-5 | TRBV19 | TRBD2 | CASSSGGHQETQYF | TGTGCCAGTAGTAGCGGGGGGCACCAAGAGACCCAGTACTTC
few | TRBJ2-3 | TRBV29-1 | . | CSVEVPAGLNTDTQYF | TGCAGCGTTGAAGTTCCGGCAGGGCTGAACACAGATACGCAGTATTTT
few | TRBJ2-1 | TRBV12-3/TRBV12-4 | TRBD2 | CASTQGGRPDEQFF | TGTGCCAGCACCCAGGGAGGGAGGCCCGATGAGCAGTTCTTC
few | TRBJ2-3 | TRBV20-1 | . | CSANPSVGGADTQYF | TGCAGTGCTAATCCCTCAGTCGGGGGTGCAGATACGCAGTATTTT